These 27 T cell receptor beta chains share one sample of origin, sequenced in a study of graft-versus-host responses after intestinal transplantation. Profiled with immunoSEQ multiplex PCR; TCRdb holds only in-frame clones, not every one. The sample has around 30,000 clones; around nine tenths are singletons. The specimen comprised PBMCs, sampled nearly 470 days after intestinal transplantation. Receptor source: a human patient who received an intestinal transplant, so some T cells may come from the graft donor.

The chain employs TRBV28 and TRBJ2-7; 8 positions agree with TRBD2. The V gene end was trimmed by 3 bases and the J gene end by 0 bases; junction bases not matched to a gene: 1. The CDR3 covers 14 residues. Germline lookup yields CDR1 MDHEN and CDR2 SYDVKM. The CDR3, as DNA: TGTGCCAGCAGTTTCGGGGGGGGCTCCTACGAGCAGTACTTC. Encoded protein: CASSFGGGSYEQYF. Using reference TRBV28 and TRBJ2-7 for the parts outside the CDR3, the full variable domain is DVKVTQSSRYLVKRTGEKVFLECVQDMDHENMFWYRQDPGLGLRLIYFSYDVKMKEKGDIPEGYSVSREKKERFSLILESASTNQTSMYLCASSFGGGSYEQYFGPGTRLTVT.

This chain connects TRBV4-2 to TRBJ2-2; tentatively, D is TRBD1 or TRBD2 (5 bases each). This CDR3 is 16 amino acids long. Germline CDR1 is LGHNA and CDR2 is YNFKEQ. With 1 base removed from V and 4 bases from J, the gap between germline ends came to 13 bases. The CDR3 nucleotides are TGTGCCAGCAGCCAAGTCAGCCTGGGGGTCACCGGGGAGCTGTTTTTT. The encoded protein is CASSQVSLGVTGELFF.

CDR3 in DNA: TGTGCCAGCAGTCGTAGACAGCCTGTAATGAACACTGAAGCTTTCTTT. The encoded protein is CASSRRQPVMNTEAFF. The V call is TRBV2, the J call TRBJ1-1; possible D gene TRBD1, 5 bases. Germline CDR1 is SNHLY and CDR2 is FYNNEI. V was shortened by 5 bases and J by 0 bases, with 16 bases between the two germline ends. The CDR3 consists of 16 residues.

The rearrangement links TRBV19 to TRBJ1-2; D is undetermined. Germline V gene sequence: CDR1 LNHDA, CDR2 SQIVND (reference sequence). The CDR3 totals 14 residues. The V and J ends lost 8 bases and 0 bases respectively, with 13 bases between them. CDR3 protein: CASVPGPANYGYTF. The CDR3 DNA sequence: TGTGCCAGTGTCCCCGGTCCTGCTAACTATGGCTACACCTTC. Full variable domain (outside the CDR3, taken from reference TRBV19 and TRBJ1-2): DGGITQSPKYLFRKEGQNVTLSCEQNLNHDAMYWYRQDPGQGLRLIYYSQIVNDFQKGDIAEGYSVSREKKESFPLTVTSAQKNPTAFYLCASVPGPANYGYTFGSGTRLTVV.

The CDR3 is CASSYSPGGTDTQYF. The CDR3, as DNA: TGTGCCAGCAGTTACTCGCCGGGGGGCACAGATACGCAGTATTTT. The chain recombines TRBV6-5 with TRBJ2-3; perhaps TRBD2 as D (6 bases). V lost 0 bases and J 1 base, leaving 8 bases between the germline ends. CDR3 length: 15 amino acids. Germline CDR1 is MNHEY and CDR2 is SVGAGI.

The rearrangement links TRBV18 to TRBJ2-2; 7 nucleotides align to TRBD2. The ends lost 0 bases at V and 4 bases at J; junction bases unmatched: 2. Germline V gives CDR1 KGHSH, CDR2 LQKENI. The CDR3 is made up of 15 amino acids. CDR3 sequence: CASSPPGGPTGELFF. The CDR3 nucleotides read TGTGCCAGCTCACCACCGGGAGGGCCCACCGGGGAGCTGTTTTTT.

The chain links TRBV21-1 to TRBJ2-7; the table's D call, TRBD2, has no DNA check behind it. TRBV21-1 is recorded as a pseudogene. The CDR3 has 16 amino acids. The CDR3 spells CASSQLIATRLDEQYF. The CDR3 nucleotides are TGTGCCAGCAGCCAGTTAATAGCTACACGTTTAGACGAGCAGTACTTC.

The chain carries TRBV7-9 and TRBJ1-5; 9 bases match TRBD1. V was clipped by 5 bases and J by 5 bases; unmatched bases: 7. Germline assignment: CDR1 SEHNR and CDR2 FQNEAQ (reference sequence). The CDR3 loop spans 15 amino acids. CDR3 bases: TGTGCCAGCAGCAAAGGGGGACAGGGATATCAGCCCCAGCATTTT. This translates into CASSKGGQGYQPQHF.

The J gene is TRBJ2-3, the V gene TRBV15; 14 positions agree with TRBD2. The V gene's germline CDR1 is LNHNV and CDR2 YYDKDF (reference sequence). This CDR3 is 19 amino acids long. V was pared by 0 bases and J by 5 bases, with 10 bases of the junction left unmatched. The CDR3 DNA reads TGTGCCACCAGCAGAGAGGGGGGACTAGCGGGAGAGGTGAGAGATACGCAGTATTTT. Its protein is CATSREGGLAGEVRDTQYF.

The chain recombines TRBV5-5 with TRBJ2-2; the D is unclear. This CDR3 region has 16 residues. The V end lost 5 bases, the J end lost 0 bases, and 14 bases lay between the germline ends. Germline V gene sequence: CDR1 SGHKS, CDR2 YYEKEE (reference sequence). The CDR3 nucleotides are TGTGCCAGCAGTAACCCGGGCACCTCGAACACCGGGGAGCTGTTTTTT. The encoded protein is CASSNPGTSNTGELFF.

The rearrangement links TRBV5-4 to TRBJ1-1; D call uncertain. Germline loops: CDR1 SGHNT, CDR2 YYREEE (reference sequence). The V end lost 1 base, the J end lost 2 bases, and 3 bases lay between the germline ends. This CDR3 has 12 amino acids. Written as DNA, the CDR3 is TGTGCCAGCAGCTTGCGCAACACTGAAGCTTTCTTT. It is translated as CASSLRNTEAFF. Variable domain in full (rest from reference TRBV5-4 and TRBJ1-1): ETGVTQSPTHLIKTRGQQVTLRCSSQSGHNTVSWYQQALGQGPQFIFQYYREEENGRGNFPPRFSGLQFPNYSSELNVNALELDDSALYLCASSLRNTEAFFGQGTRLTVV.

The chain links TRBV10-3 to TRBJ2-5; the D gene is possibly TRBD1 (6 bases). The CDR3 is made up of 15 amino acids. CDR1 is ENHRY and CDR2 is SYGVKD in the germline V gene. Trimming removed 5 bases from V and 5 bases from J, with 18 bases in between. The CDR3 region is CAISSDSLRRETQYF. The CDR3, as DNA: TGTGCCATCAGTTCGGACAGCCTTCGACGGGAGACCCAGTACTTC.

V is TRBV7-3 and J is TRBJ2-2; a weak D match, TRBD1 (6 bases). V was trimmed by 5 bases and J by 2 bases, leaving 15 bases between them. Germline V CDR1 and CDR2: SGHTA, FQGTGA. The CDR3 loop spans 16 amino acids. Here the CDR3 reads CASSPLRGFNTGELFF. In DNA form, the CDR3 reads TGTGCCAGCAGCCCCCTAAGGGGGTTTAACACCGGGGAGCTGTTTTTT.

The V gene is TRBV30, the J gene TRBJ1-5; D is perhaps TRBD1 (6 bases). Germline values: CDR1 GTSNPN, CDR2 SVGIG (reference sequence). The CDR3 consists of 15 residues. Trimming shortened V by 0 bases and J by 5 bases, and 14 bases separated the two germline ends. CDR3 sequence (DNA): TGTGCCTGGAGTGTTGGGGGGACACGCGATCAGCCCCAGCATTTT. Amino acids: CAWSVGGTRDQPQHF.

The rearrangement uses TRBV27 and TRBJ2-3; D gene ambiguous. This CDR3 has 12 residues. V was shortened by 5 bases and J by 0 bases, with 3 bases between the two germline ends. Germline assignment: CDR1 MNHEY and CDR2 SMNVEV (reference sequence). This CDR3 is CASSPSTDTQYF. DNA of the CDR3: TGTGCCAGCAGTCCTAGCACAGATACGCAGTATTTT.

This clone came up once. The chain recombines TRBV7-2 with TRBJ1-2; weak D call: TRBD1 (6 bases). CDR3 length equals 14 residues. The germline V gene encodes CDR1 SGHTA and CDR2 FQGNSA. V was trimmed by 2 bases and J by 6 bases, leaving 13 bases between them. The CDR3 spells CASSLKQGMDGYTF. CDR3 in DNA: TGTGCCAGCAGCTTAAAACAGGGAATGGATGGCTACACCTTC.

This clone turned up a few times. The rearrangement links TRBV6-5 to TRBJ2-7; weak D call: TRBD1 (6 bases). Trimming shortened V by 6 bases and J by 2 bases, and 8 bases separated the two germline ends. The germline V gene has CDR1 MNHEY and CDR2 SVGAGI. This CDR3 is built from 12 residues. CDR3 protein: CASSRDTYEQYF. The CDR3 DNA reads as TGTGCCAGCAGCCGGGACACCTACGAGCAGTACTTC.

The chain has TRBV11-3 and TRBJ1-1; D unresolved. V was trimmed by 5 bases and J by 1 base, leaving 8 bases between them. The CDR3 is 13 residues long. The germline gives CDR1 SGHNT, CDR2 YENEEA. Written as DNA, the CDR3 is TGTGCCAGCAGCGGGGAGCCGAACACTGAAGCTTTCTTT. Its protein is CASSGEPNTEAFF.

The CDR3 DNA sequence: TGTGCCAGCAGCTTAGGTCCCGGACAGGGGGCGAGGGAGCAGTACTTC. Translation gives CASSLGPGQGAREQYF. The chain carries TRBV7-2 and TRBJ2-7, with 11 bases that match TRBD1. This CDR3 comprises 16 residues. J was trimmed by 7 bases and V by 1 base; bases with no gene match: 9. From germline, CDR1 is SGHTA and CDR2 FQGNSA.

This clone has only one observation. The V gene is TRBV2, the J gene TRBJ2-5, with 10 bases aligning to TRBD2. Germline V CDR1 and CDR2: SNHLY, FYNNEI. With V trimmed by 1 base and J by 5 bases, 7 bases remained unmatched. This CDR3 contains 16 residues. Here the CDR3 DNA reads TGTGCCAGCAGTGAAGGAAGCGGGAGGGAAGGGGAGACCCAGTACTTC. Translating it yields CASSEGSGREGETQYF.

V is TRBV15 and J is TRBJ1-2; D not certain. Germline loops: CDR1 LNHNV, CDR2 YYDKDF (reference sequence). V was pared by 0 bases and J by 4 bases, with 15 bases between. The CDR3 extends over 16 amino acids. In DNA, the CDR3 is TGTGCCACCAGCAGAGATGCCGGGCCAAGGAGCTATGGCTACACCTTC. It codes for CATSRDAGPRSYGYTF.

This chain joins TRBV19 and TRBJ1-4; maybe TRBD1 (6 bases). Germline assignment: CDR1 LNHDA and CDR2 SQIVND (reference sequence). V lost 3 bases and J 7 bases, leaving 15 bases between the germline ends. The CDR3 contains 15 residues. The CDR3 sequence is CASSISTGRGEKLFF. As DNA, the CDR3 is TGTGCCAGTAGTATCTCGACAGGACGGGGTGAAAAACTGTTTTTT. The variable domain in full, completed from reference TRBV19 and TRBJ1-4, reads DGGITQSPKYLFRKEGQNVTLSCEQNLNHDAMYWYRQDPGQGLRLIYYSQIVNDFQKGDIAEGYSVSREKKESFPLTVTSAQKNPTAFYLCASSISTGRGEKLFFGSGTQLSVL.

The sample holds a few counts of this clone. This chain uses TRBV2 with TRBJ1-5, with D possibly TRBD1 on 5 matching bases. Trimming shortened V by 6 bases and J by 5 bases, and 17 bases separated the two germline ends. The CDR3 consists of 15 residues. Germline CDR1 is SNHLY and CDR2 is FYNNEI. The DNA for the CDR3 is TGTGCCAGCAGCCGGGACCCCCTTCCCCATCAGCCCCAGCATTTT. Translating gives CASSRDPLPHQPQHF.

The V call is TRBV2, the J call TRBJ1-1; a weak D match, TRBD1 (6 bases). Germline V gene sequence: CDR1 SNHLY, CDR2 FYNNEI. Trimming pared 7 bases from V and 4 bases from J, leaving 16 bases between. The CDR3 has 14 amino acids. The CDR3 DNA sequence: TGTGCCAGCAATCGCGACAGGCGGGTCACTGAAGCTTTCTTT. This translates into CASNRDRRVTEAFF.

The rearrangement uses TRBV28 and TRBJ2-5; tentative D call: TRBD1 (5 bases). V lost 3 bases and J lost 5, with 10 bases in between. The CDR3 covers 13 residues. Looked up from germline, CDR1 is MDHEN and CDR2 is SYDVKM. CDR3 in DNA: TGTGCCAGCAGTTTGCAGGGCTTGGAGACCCAGTACTTC. Encoded protein: CASSLQGLETQYF.

The rearrangement links TRBV4-3 to TRBJ2-7; unclear D gene. V shed 0 bases and J shed 3 bases, with 9 bases lying between them. This CDR3 has 14 amino acids. CDR1 and CDR2 from the germline V gene are LGHNA and YSLEER. The CDR3 region is CASSQDWGFYEQYF. The DNA of the CDR3 is TGCGCCAGCAGCCAAGATTGGGGATTCTACGAGCAGTACTTC.

This clone appeared once. The chain carries TRBV20-1 and TRBJ2-3, with a weak D call TRBD1 (5 bases). Trimming stripped 6 bases from V and 5 bases from J, with 9 bases between. Germline V lookup: CDR1 DFQATT, CDR2 SNEGSKA (reference sequence). The length of the CDR3 is 11 residues. The CDR3, as DNA: TGCAGTGCCCTTAGGGGAGATACGCAGTATTTT. Translation gives CSALRGDTQYF.